This T cell receptor beta chain was captured by sequencing in a study of blood T cell repertoires in COVID-19. The method was immunoSEQ multiplex PCR; TCRdb's version includes in-frame clones alone and lacks a portion of them. This sample carries roughly 77,000 clones, 85% to 90% of them seen once, and the ten largest clones take 4.6%. The ends lost 4 bases at V and 7 bases at J; junction bases unmatched: 7. CDR3 length equals 14 residues. Germline CDR1 reads SGHTA; CDR2 reads FQGNSA. Material for sequencing was peripheral blood. The chain has TRBV7-2 and TRBJ1-2, with 9 nucleotides matching TRBD1. The TCR sequence derives from a middle-aged man with active COVID-19. The CDR3 sequence: CASSSRTGEGGYTF. In DNA form, the CDR3 reads TGTGCCAGCAGCTCCCGGACAGGGGAGGGTGGCTACACCTTC.